A single T cell receptor beta chain is shown here with its context. Clones were read by immunoSEQ multiplex PCR, and TCRdb kept only the in-frame ones, dropping some. Of 65,000 to 95,000 clones listed, more than 75% were seen once; the top ten hold approximately 0.9%. The sample comes from a study of radiotherapy plus CTLA-4 blockade in lung cancer. The length of the CDR3 is 17 residues. The germline CDR1 and CDR2 sequences are SGHVS and FQNEAQ. V trimming: 4 bases; J trimming: 2 bases; junction bases outside the gene matches: 8. The sequence came from a human donor with non-small cell lung cancer who had stable disease on radiotherapy plus ipilimumab. V usage is TRBV7-8 and J usage is TRBJ2-4, with 10 bases that match TRBD1. Sequences were derived from peripheral blood, sampled from a patient treated with radiotherapy plus ipilimumab. The DNA of the CDR3 is TGTGCCAGCAGCTCCGACCGGGACAGGGGAACCAAAAACATTCAGTACTTC. Its translation: CASSSDRDRGTKNIQYF.